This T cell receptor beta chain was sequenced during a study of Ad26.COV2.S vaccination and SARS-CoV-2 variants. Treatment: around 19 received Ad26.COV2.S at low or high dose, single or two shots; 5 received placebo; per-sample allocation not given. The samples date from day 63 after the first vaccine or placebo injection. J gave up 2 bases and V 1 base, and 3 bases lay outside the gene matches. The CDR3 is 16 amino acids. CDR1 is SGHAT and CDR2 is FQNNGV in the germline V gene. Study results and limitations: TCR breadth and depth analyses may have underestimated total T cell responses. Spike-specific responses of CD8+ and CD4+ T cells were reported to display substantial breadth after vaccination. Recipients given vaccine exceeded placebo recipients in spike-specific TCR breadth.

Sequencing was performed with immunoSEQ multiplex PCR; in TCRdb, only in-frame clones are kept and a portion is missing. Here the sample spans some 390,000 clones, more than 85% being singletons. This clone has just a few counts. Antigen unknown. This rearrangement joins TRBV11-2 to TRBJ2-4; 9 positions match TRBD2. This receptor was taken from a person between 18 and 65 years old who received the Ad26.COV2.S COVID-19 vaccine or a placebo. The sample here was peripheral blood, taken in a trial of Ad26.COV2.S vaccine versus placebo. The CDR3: CASSLVAGGSKNIQYF. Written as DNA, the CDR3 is TGTGCCAGCAGCTTAGTGGCGGGGGGGTCCAAAAACATTCAGTACTTC.